Each of the 16 T cell receptor beta chains below was sequenced from the same sample in a study of beta chain features in type 1 diabetes. Expressed TCRB transcripts were sequenced after all isolated RNA was converted to cDNA. Produced via immunoSEQ multiplex PCR; TCRdb's table is partial and in-frame only. The sample shows some 44,000 clones, about 51% of them seen only once. Input material: Tregs from blood. The receptors were gathered from a woman between 18 and 29 years old in good health.

The rearrangement joins TRBV18 to TRBJ2-1, with a weak D call TRBD2 (6 bases). From germline, CDR1 is KGHSH and CDR2 LQKENI. The CDR3 sequence is 16 residues long. V was trimmed by 5 bases and J by 0 bases, leaving 14 bases between them. The DNA for the CDR3 is TGTGCCAGCTCAAGTCTAGCGACGAGCTCCTACAATGAGCAGTTCTTC. Translated, it gives CASSSLATSSYNEQFF.

The chain carries TRBV12-5 and TRBJ2-5; D is unresolved. V lost 7 bases to trimming and J lost 1 base, with 16 bases between them. This CDR3 region has 15 residues. Germline V gene data show CDR1 as LGHNT and CDR2 as FRNRAP. Here the CDR3 reads CASAPYVGTQETQYF. CDR3 DNA: TGTGCTAGTGCCCCGTACGTGGGCACCCAAGAGACCCAGTACTTC.

This chain links TRBV27 with TRBJ2-1; tentative D call: TRBD2 (6 bases). The CDR3 consists of 16 residues. CDR1 is MNHEY and CDR2 is SMNVEV in the germline V gene (reference sequence). The V end was cut by 3 bases, the J end by 6 bases, with 18 bases between. CDR3 sequence: CASSLRIGGSGNEQFF. CDR3 bases: TGTGCCAGCAGTTTGCGGATCGGGGGAAGCGGCAATGAGCAGTTCTTC.

The chain couples TRBV6-1 to TRBJ1-1; 7 nucleotides agree with TRBD1. Germline V gives CDR1 MNHNS, CDR2 SASEGT. Trimming at V came to 7 bases and at J to 3 bases, leaving 11 bases not matched to a gene. The CDR3 covers 15 residues. CDR3 sequence: CASIGGQGGDTEAFF. The CDR3 DNA reads TGTGCCAGCATTGGGGGTCAGGGGGGAGACACTGAAGCTTTCTTT.

The chain employs TRBV28 and TRBJ1-2, with 8 positions matching TRBD1. CDR3 size: 17 residues. After removal of 6 bases from V and 2 bases from J, the junction contained 14 bases not matched to a gene. Germline values: CDR1 MDHEN, CDR2 SYDVKM. In DNA, the CDR3 is TGTGCCAGCAGACCCTTGGGCAGGGACAGGCTAAACTATGGCTACACCTTC. Protein product: CASRPLGRDRLNYGYTF.

This chain links TRBV27 with TRBJ2-1; D not certain. This CDR3 is 13 amino acids long. V dropped 5 bases and J dropped 5 bases, with 10 bases sitting between them. Germline V gene sequence: CDR1 MNHEY, CDR2 SMNVEV (reference sequence). The CDR3 nucleotides are TGTGCCAGCAGTACGCTGAGCAACAATGAGCAGTTCTTC. Amino acids: CASSTLSNNEQFF.

The chain carries TRBV7-2 and TRBJ1-4, with D uncertain. The CDR3 consists of 15 residues. The V and J ends lost 4 bases and 2 bases respectively, with 11 bases between them. Germline V gene data show CDR1 as SGHTA and CDR2 as FQGNSA. The CDR3 coding sequence is TGTGCCAGCAGCTCGGAAGTCGGGACTAATGAAAAACTGTTTTTT. Translation gives CASSSEVGTNEKLFF.

This chain uses TRBV30 with TRBJ2-7, with 7 nucleotides matching TRBD1. CDR3 length: 13 residues. J lost 3 bases, V lost 1 base, and 3 bases had no gene match. The germline CDR1 and CDR2 sequences are GTSNPN and SVGIG (reference sequence). In nucleotides, the CDR3 is TGTGCCTGGAGTGCGGGACAGTTCTACGAGCAGTACTTC. This encodes CAWSAGQFYEQYF.

The chain has TRBV7-9 and TRBJ1-1, with a weak D call TRBD1 (5 bases). The CDR3 has 12 amino acids. Trimming stripped 1 base from V and 10 bases from J, with 10 bases between. In germline, CDR1 is SEHNR, CDR2 FQNEAQ (reference sequence). The CDR3 DNA is TGTGCCAGCAGCTTAGTTGTGCAGGGAGCTTTCTTT. This sequence encodes CASSLVVQGAFF.

V and J are TRBV29-1 and TRBJ1-1; 11 bases are a match to TRBD1. Trimming at V came to 6 bases and at J to 11 bases, leaving 8 bases not matched to a gene. This CDR3 is 12 amino acids long. Germline lookup yields CDR1 SQVTM and CDR2 ANQGSEA. CDR3 region: CSVRTGGRQAFF. CDR3 in DNA: TGCAGCGTCAGGACAGGGGGCCGCCAGGCTTTCTTT.

The genes are TRBV10-3 and TRBJ2-7; 7 positions agree with TRBD1. From germline, CDR1 is ENHRY and CDR2 SYGVKD. This CDR3 has 15 amino acids. V lost 9 bases to trimming and J lost 2 bases; unmatched junction nucleotides: 13. The CDR3 sequence is CAMGQKPLSTYEQYF. The DNA of the CDR3 is TGTGCCATGGGACAGAAGCCTCTTTCAACCTACGAGCAGTACTTC.

This rearrangement joins TRBV7-9 to TRBJ1-4; D not certain. The CDR3 consists of 13 residues. Germline lookup yields CDR1 SEHNR and CDR2 FQNEAQ (reference sequence). V lost 1 base and J 4 bases, leaving 4 bases between the germline ends. This CDR3 reads CASSLVLNEKLFF. The DNA for the CDR3 is TGTGCCAGCAGCTTAGTTCTTAATGAAAAACTGTTTTTT.

This clone was recorded only once. V gene TRBV28 combines with J gene TRBJ2-7; 14 nucleotides line up with TRBD2. J was trimmed by 3 bases and V by 9 bases; bases with no gene match: 13. The length of the CDR3 is 17 residues. Looked up from germline, CDR1 is MDHEN and CDR2 is SYDVKM. CDR3: CASLKGLAGDLVYEQYF. CDR3 in DNA: TGTGCCAGTCTAAAGGGACTAGCGGGAGATCTGGTCTACGAGCAGTACTTC.

The chain recombines TRBV7-9 with TRBJ1-5; no reliable D call. Germline loops: CDR1 SEHNR, CDR2 FQNEAQ (reference sequence). The CDR3 contains 18 residues. V shed 5 bases and J shed 1 base, with 21 bases lying between them. CDR3 region: CASSQVGVAPGSNQPQHF. CDR3 DNA: TGTGCCAGCAGCCAAGTCGGGGTAGCTCCGGGAAGCAATCAGCCCCAGCATTTT.

In nucleotides, the CDR3 is TGTGCCTGGAGTGGGAATAGCTGGGGGGAGCTGTTTTTT. Translating it yields CAWSGNSWGELFF. The rearrangement links TRBV30 to TRBJ2-2, with D unclear. This CDR3 has 13 amino acids. Germline loops: CDR1 GTSNPN, CDR2 SVGIG (reference sequence). Trimming cost V 1 base and J 8 bases, with 11 bases left between them.

A remark on this clone: Other DNA variants within this sample encode the same CDR3. V and J are TRBV27 and TRBJ1-2, with 7 nucleotides matching TRBD1. CDR1 and CDR2 (germline): MNHEY, SMNVEV (reference sequence). The CDR3 length is 14 residues. Trimming cost V 6 bases and J 2 bases; bases outside gene matches: 6. In nucleotides, the CDR3 is TGTGCCAGCAGCTTACGGACAGGCAACTATGGCTACACCTTC. It codes for CASSLRTGNYGYTF.